This T cell receptor (beta chain) emerged from a study of monozygotic twins with inflammatory bowel disease. Study-wide results and limits: Background noise in patient repertoires may stem from differing immunosuppressive treatments. Especially with disease activity, IBD patients shared fewer clonotypes with others than healthy twins did.

CDR3 size: 18 residues. Germline-derived CDR1 and CDR2 are DFQATT and SNEGSKA (reference sequence). UMIs bearing a 6-nucleotide sample barcode were added through template switching. TCRdb reprocessed the 5' RACE reads and reports one entry per CDR3 protein, with no DNA. This sample carries 150,000 to 200,000 distinct CDR3 sequences, with approximately 3% going to the ten biggest clones. About this clonotype itself: The antigen is not known.

The chain combines TRBV20-1 with TRBJ2-1; TCRdb proposes TRBD2, but this gene call is untestable without DNA. The clonotype originates from a human donor with ulcerative colitis or Crohn's disease, or a healthy co-twin of an affected twin (not recorded which). Material: blood. CDR3 protein: CSAFKPWGGRSLGNEQFF.